The clone carrying this T cell receptor (beta chain) came up a few times. The target antigen is unknown. TCRdb reprocessed the 5' RACE reads with MiXCR, giving one entry per CDR3 protein. The repertoire holds about 750,000 distinct CDR3 sequences, with roughly 20% as singletons. The sample belongs to a study of CD8 T cells in ankylosing spondylitis. CDR1 LGHDT and CDR2 YNNKEL come from the germline V gene (reference sequence). Trimming took 2 bases from V and 4 from J; bases not matched to a gene: 20. The CDR3 totals 21 residues. Study-wide findings and caveats: Matched ankylosing spondylitis synovial fluid reportedly showed significant enrichment of disease-linked clones. A TCR beta motif of fewer than ten highly homologous variants appeared characteristic of ankylosing spondylitis blood. A subset of motif variants has previously been described in the synovial fluid and blood of reactive arthritis.

This receptor was identified in a male donor with ankylosing spondylitis. The source material was blood, either unsorted or a sorted T cell fraction (not recorded which). The chain couples TRBV3-1 to TRBJ2-1; 10 nucleotides agree with TRBD2. This chain's CDR3 is CASSQLLGGASGLATYNEQFF. The CDR3 DNA follows: TGTGCCAGCAGCCAACTCCTAGGGGGGGCTTCGGGACTAGCGACTTACAATGAGCAGTTCTTC.